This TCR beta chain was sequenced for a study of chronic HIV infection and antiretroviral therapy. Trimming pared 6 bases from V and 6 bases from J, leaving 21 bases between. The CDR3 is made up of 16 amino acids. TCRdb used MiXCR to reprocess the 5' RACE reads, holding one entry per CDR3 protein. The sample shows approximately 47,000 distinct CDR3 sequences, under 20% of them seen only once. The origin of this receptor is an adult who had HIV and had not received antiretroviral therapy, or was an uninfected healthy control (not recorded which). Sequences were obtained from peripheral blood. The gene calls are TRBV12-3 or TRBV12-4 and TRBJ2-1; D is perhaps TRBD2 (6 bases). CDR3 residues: CASSTPETRIRNEQFF. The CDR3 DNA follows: TGTGCCAGCAGCACCCCCGAGACTAGGATCCGCAATGAGCAGTTCTTC.